The 10 T cell receptor beta chains below come from one sample, sequenced in a study of cytomegalovirus exposure and HLA in healthy donors. PCR was performed using 60 Vbeta and 13 Jbeta primers. This table comes from immunoSEQ multiplex PCR, and its TCRdb copy is limited to in-frame clones, with some not included. The sample yields 120,000 to 150,000 clones, around 82% seen once. Sequencing was done on a sample of PBMCs. The receptors shown here come from a man between 35 and 55 years old in good health and CMV-seropositive.

This clone appeared a few times. The chain joins TRBV25-1 to TRBJ2-7, with 10 bases fitting TRBD1. This CDR3 has 15 residues. Trimming cost V 3 bases and J 4 bases; bases outside gene matches: 6. Germline V lookup: CDR1 MGHDK, CDR2 SYGVNS. The CDR3 sequence is CASSEGQGIPYEQYF. CDR3 nucleotides: TGTGCCAGCAGTGAGGGACAGGGGATTCCATACGAGCAGTACTTC.

The CDR3 DNA is TGTGCCAGCAGCTTCCGGGAGTCACCCCTCCACTTT. Translating it yields CASSFRESPLHF. The V and J genes are TRBV5-8 and TRBJ1-6; D not certain. This CDR3 spans 12 amino acids. Per the germline V gene, CDR1 is SGHTS and CDR2 is YDEGEE. Trimming took off 2 bases at V and 10 bases at J, with 7 bases between the two ends.

Here the CDR3 DNA reads TGTGCCAGCAGGTCAGGGACACCCCGAATTACAGATACGCAGTATTTT. Amino acid sequence: CASRSGTPRITDTQYF. The chain uses TRBV7-2 and TRBJ2-3; TRBD1 might be the D (6 bases). The germline V gene encodes CDR1 SGHTA and CDR2 FQGNSA. Trimming pared 6 bases from V and 3 bases from J, leaving 19 bases between. This CDR3 spans 16 amino acids.

The chain's CDR3 is CSAAINNEQFF. Here the CDR3 DNA reads TGCAGTGCTGCTATAAACAATGAGCAGTTCTTC. This sequence joins TRBV20-1 and TRBJ2-1, with D unclear. The CDR3 runs to 11 residues. The V end was cut by 5 bases, the J end by 5 bases, with 7 bases between. Germline V gene lookup returns CDR1 DFQATT and CDR2 SNEGSKA (reference sequence).

This clone came up once. This rearrangement joins TRBV27 to TRBJ1-6; possibly TRBD1 for D (6 bases). The V end lost 6 bases, the J end lost 7 bases, and 16 bases lay between the germline ends. The CDR3 loop spans 15 amino acids. The germline V gene encodes CDR1 MNHEY and CDR2 SMNVEV (reference sequence). DNA of the CDR3: TGTGCCAGCAGAATGCGGGGGCTCCCAAATTCACCCCTCCACTTT. Translating it yields CASRMRGLPNSPLHF.

V is TRBV10-3 and J is TRBJ1-4; 7 nucleotides line up with TRBD1. The CDR3 totals 15 residues. Germline-derived CDR1 and CDR2 are ENHRY and SYGVKD. The ends lost 3 bases at V and 6 bases at J; junction bases unmatched: 7. CDR3 sequence (DNA): TGTGCCATCAGTGAAGAGGGGGCTGTGTATGAAAAACTGTTTTTT. This codes for CAISEEGAVYEKLFF.

This clone occurred once. The chain is built from TRBV27 and TRBJ1-4; D unclear. The V end lost 1 base, the J end lost 4 bases, and 10 bases lay between the germline ends. The CDR3 covers 15 residues. From germline, CDR1 is MNHEY and CDR2 SMNVEV (reference sequence). CDR3 bases: TGTGCCAGCAGTTTATTTGGCAGTCTTAATGAAAAACTGTTTTTT. This encodes CASSLFGSLNEKLFF.

J is TRBJ2-3 and V is TRBV4-3; perhaps TRBD1 as D (6 bases). The CDR3 sequence is 16 residues long. V was trimmed by 0 bases and J by 3 bases, leaving 13 bases between them. From germline, CDR1 is LGHNA and CDR2 YSLEER. CDR3 sequence (DNA): TGCGCCAGCAGCCAAGATTGGCAGGGGTTAACAGATACGCAGTATTTT. This translates into CASSQDWQGLTDTQYF.

This clone has just a few counts. The V call is TRBV5-6, the J call TRBJ2-1; 9 nucleotides agree with TRBD2. In germline, CDR1 is SGHDT, CDR2 YYEEEE. The V gene end was trimmed by 0 bases and the J gene end by 7 bases; junction bases not matched to a gene: 8. The CDR3 has 16 residues. Here the CDR3 reads CASSLVRAGGPNEQFF. As DNA, the CDR3 is TGTGCCAGCAGCTTGGTCCGGGCGGGGGGGCCGAATGAGCAGTTCTTC.

The chain links TRBV9 to TRBJ1-3; possibly TRBD1 for D (6 bases). This CDR3 region has 16 residues. The V end lost 0 bases, the J end lost 4 bases, and 14 bases lay between the germline ends. Germline loops: CDR1 SGDLS, CDR2 YYNGEE. Written as DNA, the CDR3 is TGTGCCAGCAGCGTAGGAGACACAGGGTTCGGAAACACCATATATTTT. It specifies CASSVGDTGFGNTIYF.